This entry concerns a single T cell receptor beta chain. Its cognate antigen is unknown. The data derive from a study of OX40 agonist ivuxolimab in advanced cancers. The germline V gene has CDR1 SGHAT and CDR2 FQNNGV. The V and J ends lost 5 bases and 3 bases respectively, with 10 bases between them. The CDR3 contains 13 residues. TCRdb keeps only in-frame clones here, not all; method: immunoSEQ multiplex PCR. This repertoire shows tens of thousands of clones, about nine tenths found once; its top ten account for just under 2%. Findings and limits, study-wide: Antigens targeted by the expanded peripheral T cells were not determined.

The genes are TRBV11-2 and TRBJ1-1; D is undetermined. The TCR was taken from an adult with an advanced solid tumor such as melanoma, head and neck, liver or kidney cancer. The sample consisted of CD4+ or CD8+ T cells sorted from blood, taken in a trial of the OX40 agonist ivuxolimab. This CDR3 is CASSLTRDTEAFF. The DNA of the CDR3 is TGTGCCAGCAGCCTAACCCGGGACACTGAAGCTTTCTTT.